This T cell receptor (beta chain) is drawn from a study of beta chain features in type 1 diabetes. General observations from the study: There was a moderate but significant shortening of TCRB CDR3s in all four CD4+ subsets of Type 1 diabetes patients.

Using CD45RO/CCR7/CD25/CD127/CD95/CD27, CD4+ naive, central memory, regulatory and stem cell-like memory cells were sorted. cDNA synthesis used the whole RNA isolate, giving expressed TCRB sequences. The assay was immunoSEQ multiplex PCR, and TCRdb's table has in-frame clones only and misses some. Of about 650,000 clones detected, around 12% appear once; the ten largest clones hold more than 0.1%. Concerning this clone itself: The antigen is not known.

V was pared by 3 bases and J by 5 bases, with 6 bases of the junction left unmatched. From germline, CDR1 is LGHNA and CDR2 YNFKEQ. The CDR3 has 16 residues. The sequenced material came from naive CD4+ T cells from blood. This clonotype was sampled from a man in his thirties or forties with type 1 diabetes. The J gene is TRBJ2-2, the V gene TRBV4-2; 10 bases match TRBD1. In nucleotides, the CDR3 is TGTGCCAGCAGCCATGCCGGGACAGGGGCGACCGGGGAGCTGTTTTTT. Residues: CASSHAGTGATGELFF.